The 24 T cell receptor beta chains given below trace back to one sample, sequenced in a study of Graves' ophthalmopathy and Graves' hyperthyroidism. RNA transcripts yielded amplified TCR beta CDR3 regions. An opening RT-PCR round employed HTBI primers and preceded a second-round multiplex PCR. One entry per CDR3 protein, called by TCRdb with MiXCR from the multiplex PCR reads. Of approximately 540,000 distinct CDR3 sequences listed, roughly 40% were seen once; the top ten hold over 3.5%. Sequenced: peripheral blood or thyroid tissue (not recorded which). These receptors were obtained from an adult man with Graves' hyperthyroidism.

As for this clonotype: This may come from a read error, since a much larger clone is one base off. This chain connects TRBV10-3 to TRBJ2-7; D assignment may be TRBD1 or TRBD2 (7 bases each). CDR1 and CDR2 from the germline V gene are ENHRY and SYGVKD. The ends were cut back, 5 bases at V and 4 bases at J, with 18 bases in the middle. This CDR3 contains 15 residues. The CDR3 DNA is TGTGCCATCAGTTACACGGCGGGGGACAGATACGAGCAGTACTTC. Amino acids: CAISYTAGDRYEQYF.

This clonotype has only one observation. This chain connects TRBV29-1 to TRBJ2-3; 8 bases are a match to TRBD2. Looked up from germline, CDR1 is SQVTM and CDR2 is ANQGSEA. V lost 6 bases to trimming and J lost 4 bases; unmatched junction nucleotides: 3. The CDR3 extends over 12 amino acids. CDR3 nucleotide sequence: TGCAGCGTGGCGGGGGGATCAGATACGCAGTATTTT. Translation: CSVAGGSDTQYF.

The chain has TRBV19 and TRBJ1-5; possibly TRBD1 for D (6 bases). Trimming removed 4 bases from V and 3 bases from J, with 16 bases in between. CDR3 length equals 16 residues. CDR1 is LNHDA and CDR2 is SQIVND in the germline V gene (reference sequence). The CDR3 DNA follows: TGTGCCAGTAGTAAACCGGGACACGGATTCAATCAGCCCCAGCATTTT. It is translated as CASSKPGHGFNQPQHF.

Ten or more counts support this clonotype. The rearrangement joins TRBV10-3 to TRBJ1-5; the D is unclear. The CDR3 spans 14 residues. CDR1 and CDR2 from the germline V gene are ENHRY and SYGVKD. Trimming stripped 3 bases from V and 4 bases from J, with 10 bases between. CDR3 sequence: CAISDPGQNQPQHF. CDR3 DNA: TGTGCCATCAGTGACCCCGGGCAGAATCAGCCCCAGCATTTT.

This clonotype was detected many times. The chain carries TRBV27 and TRBJ1-1, with D possibly TRBD1 on 5 matching bases. The CDR3 has 14 residues. The germline V and J ends were trimmed by 6 bases and 3 bases, with 14 bases remaining between them. Per the germline V gene, CDR1 is MNHEY and CDR2 is SMNVEV (reference sequence). CDR3 nucleotides: TGTGCCAGCAGCCGTTTTGTGGGGGACACTGAAGCTTTCTTT. The encoded protein is CASSRFVGDTEAFF.

This clonotype showed up just a few times. The CDR3 is CASKMGLAGEIYEQYF. DNA for the CDR3: TGCGCCAGCAAGATGGGACTAGCGGGAGAAATATACGAGCAGTACTTC. V is TRBV10-2 and J is TRBJ2-7; 14 bases are a match to TRBD2. This CDR3 has 16 residues. Unmatched junction bases numbered 9, after V lost 7 bases and J lost 4 bases. Germline CDR1 and CDR2: WSHSY and SAAADI.

This clonotype was detected a few times. V is TRBV10-3 and J is TRBJ2-3; tentatively, D is TRBD1 (6 bases). This CDR3 is built from 16 residues. The germline V gene has CDR1 ENHRY and CDR2 SYGVKD. Trimming left V 3 bases short and J 0 bases short, with 13 bases between. The CDR3 nucleotides read TGTGCCATCAGTGACCAGGGGAGTGGGAGCACAGATACGCAGTATTTT. Translating gives CAISDQGSGSTDTQYF.

The V and J genes are TRBV7-8 and TRBJ2-7; 12 positions agree with TRBD2. This CDR3 comprises 16 residues. V dropped 5 bases and J dropped 2; count of bases not matched to a gene: 7. CDR1 is SGHVS and CDR2 is FQNEAQ in the germline V gene. The CDR3: CASSPRTSGAAYEQYF. The CDR3 nucleotides are TGTGCCAGCAGCCCCCGGACTAGCGGGGCAGCCTACGAGCAGTACTTC. Full variable domain (remainder filled in from reference TRBV7-8 and TRBJ2-7): GAGVSQSPRYKVAKRGQDVALRCDPISGHVSLFWYQQALGQGPEFLTYFQNEAQLDKSGLPSDRFFAERPEGSVSTLKIQRTQQEDSAVYLCASSPRTSGAAYEQYFGPGTRLTVT.

The chain joins TRBV10-3 to TRBJ2-7; TRBD1 might be the D (6 bases). Near its end, the DNA agrees better with TRBJ2-1, so the J call may be wrong. Germline V gene data show CDR1 as ENHRY and CDR2 as SYGVKD. The length of the CDR3 is 11 residues. The chain's CDR3 is CAIARGNEQFF. The CDR3 nucleotides read TGTGCCATCGCTAGGGGGAATGAGCAGTTCTTC.

There are many counts of this clonotype. CDR3 sequence reads: CASSPGTGFYEQYF. The CDR3 DNA sequence: TGTGCCAGCAGCCCCGGGACAGGGTTCTACGAGCAGTACTTC. The chain employs TRBV7-6 and TRBJ2-7, with 9 nucleotides matching TRBD1. V shed 5 bases, J shed 3 bases, and the junction held 5 bases outside the gene matches. Germline CDR1 is SGHVS and CDR2 is FNYEAQ. The CDR3 is 14 residues long. Supplemented by reference TRBV7-6 and TRBJ2-7, the full variable domain reads GAGVSQSPRYKVTKRGQDVALRCDPISGHVSLYWYRQALGQGPEFLTYFNYEAQQDKSGLPNDRFSAERPEGSISTLTIQRTEQRDSAMYRCASSPGTGFYEQYFGPGTRLTVT.

Concerning this clonotype: The CDR3 end shows no conserved phenylalanine or tryptophan, and so a read error is likely. The rearrangement uses TRBV19 and TRBJ1-1, with TRBD1 identical over 8 bases. The CDR3 contains 14 residues. Germline values: CDR1 LNHDA, CDR2 SQIVND (reference sequence). V lost 2 bases to trimming and J lost 4 bases; unmatched junction nucleotides: 3. CDR3 sequence (DNA): TGTGCCAGTAGTATACAGGGGGCCGGCACTGAAGCTTTCCTT. It codes for CASSIQGAGTEAFL.

This clonotype was seen repeatedly, ten times or more. The chain uses TRBV10-3 and TRBJ1-3; the match to TRBD1 covers 7 bases. The CDR3 consists of 14 residues. Germline-derived CDR1 and CDR2 are ENHRY and SYGVKD. V gave up 6 bases and J gave up 6 bases; unmatched junction bases: 8. CDR3 amino acids: CAISGDRAENTIYF. The DNA for the CDR3 is TGTGCCATCAGCGGCGACAGGGCCGAAAACACCATATATTTT.

This clonotype was seen repeatedly, ten times or more. This chain links TRBV9 with TRBJ2-5; D is ambiguous. CDR1 and CDR2 from the germline V gene are SGDLS and YYNGEE. V dropped 2 bases and J dropped 5 bases, with 19 bases sitting between them. The CDR3 length is 16 residues. CDR3 in amino acids: CASSVAGSGPRETQYF. The DNA for the CDR3 is TGTGCCAGCAGCGTCGCTGGGTCAGGACCCCGGGAGACCCAGTACTTC.

This clonotype was seen a few times. The chain links TRBV5-1 to TRBJ1-2, with D possibly being TRBD1 (6 bases). In germline, CDR1 is SGHRS, CDR2 YFSETQ. CDR3 size: 14 residues. The V gene lost 0 bases and the J gene lost 7 bases, with 13 bases spanning the gap. CDR3 sequence reads: CASSLGAGESGYTF. CDR3 sequence (DNA): TGCGCCAGCAGCTTGGGCGCAGGGGAGAGTGGCTACACCTTC.

The chain recombines TRBV20-1 with TRBJ2-5, with 7 bases matching TRBD1. The germline gives CDR1 DFQATT, CDR2 SNEGSKA (reference sequence). The CDR3 length is 13 residues. The ends lost 1 base at V and 9 bases at J; junction bases unmatched: 8. The CDR3 sequence: CSARGGGNQPQYF. The CDR3 region has the DNA TGCAGTGCTAGAGGAGGGGGCAATCAGCCCCAGTACTTC.

This clonotype showed up many times. The CDR3 nucleotides read TGCGCCAGCGCCCGACTAGCGGGACTCCAAGAGACCCAGTACTTC. Translating it yields CASARLAGLQETQYF. The chain couples TRBV5-1 to TRBJ2-5; 11 bases line up with TRBD2. The CDR3 runs 15 residues. J lost 1 base, V lost 7 bases, and 6 bases had no gene match. Germline V lookup: CDR1 SGHRS, CDR2 YFSETQ. The variable domain in full, with the rest retrieved from reference TRBV5-1 and TRBJ2-5, is KAGVTQTPRYLIKTRGQQVTLSCSPISGHRSVSWYQQTPGQGLQFLFEYFSETQRNKGNFPGRFSGRQFSNSRSEMNVSTLELGDSALYLCASARLAGLQETQYFGPGTRLLVL.

This clonotype was found a few times. This chain links TRBV28 with TRBJ2-7, with 7 bases matching TRBD2. The length of the CDR3 is 16 residues. The germline V gene encodes CDR1 MDHEN and CDR2 SYDVKM. Germline trimming cut 4 bases from V and 5 bases from J; bases unmatched to any gene: 14. CDR3 sequence (DNA): TGTGCCAGCAGTTACCGCTGGGGGGAGGGAGAGGACGAGCAGTACTTC. Residues: CASSYRWGEGEDEQYF.

At least ten counts were recorded for this clonotype. The gene calls are TRBV2 and TRBJ1-1; tentatively, D is TRBD1 (5 bases). Trimming pared 8 bases from V and 3 bases from J, leaving 19 bases between. Germline V gene sequence: CDR1 SNHLY, CDR2 FYNNEI. The CDR3 extends over 15 amino acids. CDR3 region: CASGDGTRADTEAFF. CDR3 in DNA: TGTGCCAGCGGGGATGGGACGCGGGCGGACACTGAAGCTTTCTTT.

J is TRBJ2-7 and V is TRBV20-1; 7 nucleotides align to TRBD1. The CDR3 loop spans 12 amino acids. CDR1 and CDR2 (germline): DFQATT, SNEGSKA (reference sequence). CDR3 DNA: TGCAGCACCCTGGCAGGGGGCTACGAGCAGTACTTC. Amino acid sequence: CSTLAGGYEQYF.

The chain couples TRBV20-1 to TRBJ2-3; D is undetermined. Germline values: CDR1 DFQATT, CDR2 SNEGSKA (reference sequence). V lost 4 bases to trimming and J lost 2 bases, with 4 bases between them. The CDR3 has 11 amino acids. This CDR3 reads CSATVTDTQYF. DNA of the CDR3: TGCAGTGCTACCGTCACAGATACGCAGTATTTT.

This clonotype was detected only a few times. The chain joins TRBV7-8 to TRBJ2-4; 7 nucleotides match TRBD1. CDR1 and CDR2 (germline): SGHVS, FQNEAQ. CDR3 length: 14 amino acids. Trimming at V came to 5 bases and at J to 6 bases, leaving 7 bases not matched to a gene. The CDR3 DNA follows: TGTGCCAGCAGCCCCTGGGGACAGATAAACATTCAGTACTTC. Its translation: CASSPWGQINIQYF. Combining the CDR3 with reference TRBV7-8 and TRBJ2-4 gives the whole variable domain GAGVSQSPRYKVAKRGQDVALRCDPISGHVSLFWYQQALGQGPEFLTYFQNEAQLDKSGLPSDRFFAERPEGSVSTLKIQRTQQEDSAVYLCASSPWGQINIQYFGAGTRLSVL.

The CDR3 loop reads CFRGRVSGANVLTF. CDR3 DNA: TGTTTCAGGGGTCGAGTCTCTGGGGCCAACGTCCTGACTTTC. The rearrangement joins TRBV9 to TRBJ2-6, with a weak D call TRBD1 (6 bases). Germline lookup yields CDR1 SGDLS and CDR2 YYNGEE. The CDR3 covers 14 residues.

In regard to this clonotype: Given a much more abundant clone one base away, this may be a read error. The chain recombines TRBV12-3 or TRBV12-4 with TRBJ1-1, with D tentatively TRBD1 (6 bases). The CDR3 loop spans 15 amino acids. CDR3 DNA: TGTGCCAGCAGCTCGGGGGGCGCAAAGAACACTGGAGCTTTCTTT. Translated, it gives CASSSGGAKNTGAFF.

This chain connects TRBV7-6 to TRBJ1-1; weak D call: TRBD1 (5 bases). From germline, CDR1 is SGHVS and CDR2 FNYEAQ. The V end lost 5 bases, the J end lost 3 bases, and 16 bases lay between the germline ends. The CDR3 contains 15 residues. CDR3 sequence: CASSPGTWGDTEAFF. The DNA of the CDR3 is TGTGCCAGCAGCCCGGGGACGTGGGGGGACACTGAAGCTTTCTTT.